This TCR beta chain was observed in a study of blood T cell repertoires in COVID-19. On the study more broadly: The United States, Italy and Spain were the sources of the acute and convalescent COVID-19 samples. From T cells, B-cell-depleted T cells, or PBMCs came the material, which was cDNA or gDNA.

The ends were cut back, 4 bases at V and 3 bases at J, with 13 bases in the middle. Per the germline V gene, CDR1 is MNHEY and CDR2 is SMNVEV (reference sequence). The CDR3 has 14 residues. In the original analysis: Amplification of reference gene primers was used by the study to estimate nucleated cell counts. The table came from immunoSEQ multiplex PCR; TCRdb's copy has only in-frame clones and leaves some out. V and J calls and clone size are given by that table; D and trimming were obtained from the DNA. Of tens of thousands of clones listed, roughly 82% were seen once; the top ten hold approximately 20%.

This rearrangement joins TRBV27 to TRBJ2-7; possible D gene TRBD1, 5 bases. What was sequenced was peripheral blood. This clonotype originated in a woman aged 55-69 years with acute or convalescent COVID-19. The CDR3 reads CASSSEAGFYEQYF. The CDR3 region has the DNA TGTGCCAGCAGTTCAGAGGCAGGGTTCTACGAGCAGTACTTC.